This T cell receptor beta chain was identified in a study of technical replicates of blood from a few donors. Germline values: CDR1 SEHNR, CDR2 FQNEAQ (reference sequence). Trimming cost V 6 bases and J 7 bases, with 13 bases left between them. The CDR3 totals 13 residues. Sequencing was performed with immunoSEQ multiplex PCR; in TCRdb, only in-frame clones are kept and a portion is missing. The sample has under 90,000 clones; 92% are singletons. Sequencing input: T cells isolated from PBMCs. The chain employs TRBV7-9 and TRBJ1-5, with a tentative D call TRBD1 (6 bases). This sequence was found in a human donor in good health. CDR3 sequence (DNA): TGTGCCAGCAGACCTCACAGGGACCAGCCCCAGCATTTT. Translating it yields CASRPHRDQPQHF.